This TCR beta chain emerged from a study of OX40 agonist ivuxolimab in advanced cancers. Study at large: It was ivuxolimab, an agonistic anti-OX40 (CD134) antibody, that patients were treated with. Notes on the study in general: Doses of 0.1 to 3.0 mg/kg were accompanied by clonal expansion of CD4+ and CD8+ blood T cells by week 6. The study found that CD8+ T cells averaged more expanded clones than CD4+.

Any history of autoimmune disease or systemic immunosuppression disqualified patients. There are 15 residues in the CDR3. Germline CDR1 reads MNHEY; CDR2 reads SVGAGI. With 3 bases removed from V and 0 bases from J, the gap between germline ends came to 9 bases. Assay used: immunoSEQ multiplex PCR; TCRdb lists only in-frame clones, some missing. Among 70,000 to 90,000 clones listed, roughly 91% were seen once. This clone was observed once. No antigen is known for it. This chain joins TRBV6-5 and TRBJ1-5; D is uncertain. Sequenced here: CD4+ or CD8+ T cells sorted from blood, sampled in a trial of the OX40 agonist ivuxolimab. The sequence derives from an adult with an advanced solid tumor such as melanoma, head and neck, liver or kidney cancer. This CDR3 reads CASSYTHSSNQPQHF. Written as DNA, the CDR3 is TGTGCCAGCAGTTATACCCACAGTAGCAATCAGCCCCAGCATTTT.